One and the same sample provided the 13 T cell receptor beta chains below, sequenced in a study of tumor-infiltrating lymphocytes in localized non-small cell lung cancer. Generated by immunoSEQ multiplex PCR, the TCRdb table keeps only in-frame clones and is missing some. The sample carries 14,000 or so clones, roughly 70% recorded once. The sequencing sample was made of uninvolved lung tissue not adjacent to the tumor. The origin of the receptors is a human donor with non-small cell lung cancer.

The chain joins TRBV28 to TRBJ1-1; 7 bases match TRBD1. Germline V lookup: CDR1 MDHEN, CDR2 SYDVKM. This CDR3 is 12 amino acids long. V trimming: 7 bases; J trimming: 8 bases; junction bases outside the gene matches: 7. CDR3 protein: CASNVRTGEAFF. Written as DNA, the CDR3 is TGTGCCAGCAACGTTCGGACAGGCGAAGCTTTCTTT.

The chain is built from TRBV28 and TRBJ2-7, with D perhaps TRBD1 (5 bases). V was clipped by 3 bases and J by 3 bases, with 9 bases between them. CDR1 is MDHEN, CDR2 SYDVKM, per germline. CDR3 length equals 13 residues. This CDR3 is CASSFKGLYEQYF. The CDR3 coding sequence is TGTGCCAGCAGTTTTAAGGGGCTCTACGAGCAGTACTTC.

This clone was counted a few times. V and J are TRBV21-1 and TRBJ2-7; the table names TRBD1, a call not compared with the DNA. TRBV21-1 is reported as a pseudogene. This CDR3 has 13 amino acids. Written as DNA, the CDR3 is TGTGCCAGCACCCAGGCCCGTTACTACGAGCAGTACTTC. Amino acid sequence: CASTQARYYEQYF.

CDR3 sequence: CASSYAGKNTEAFF. The CDR3 DNA reads TGTGCCAGCAGTTACGCCGGGAAGAACACTGAAGCTTTCTTT. The chain combines TRBV6-5 with TRBJ1-1; no definite D call. Trimming removed 2 bases at V and 1 base at J, with 8 bases between. Looked up from germline, CDR1 is MNHEY and CDR2 is SVGAGI. The CDR3 length is 14 residues.

The CDR3 is CASSLGTENQPQHF. The CDR3 nucleotides read TGTGCCAGCAGCTTGGGGACAGAGAATCAGCCCCAGCATTTT. The chain uses TRBV5-6 and TRBJ1-5; weak D call: TRBD1 (6 bases). Germline values: CDR1 SGHDT, CDR2 YYEEEE. The CDR3 totals 14 residues. V lost 0 bases, J lost 4 bases, and 8 bases lay in between.

CDR3 residues: CASSLVGPGAVEAFF. CDR3 coding DNA: TGCGCCAGCAGCTTGGTGGGACCCGGGGCCGTTGAAGCTTTCTTT. V usage is TRBV5-1 and J usage is TRBJ1-1, with a weak D call TRBD1 (5 bases). Trimming removed 0 bases at V and 7 bases at J, with 16 bases between. The CDR3 extends over 15 amino acids. Per the germline V gene, CDR1 is SGHRS and CDR2 is YFSETQ.

On this clone itself: This CDR3 is also generated by other DNA sequences in the sample. The chain uses TRBV9 and TRBJ1-1, with D perhaps TRBD1 (6 bases). There are 14 residues in the CDR3. The germline gives CDR1 SGDLS, CDR2 YYNGEE. V was pared by 3 bases and J by 1 base, with 10 bases between. This chain's CDR3 is CASSAEQGNTEAFF. In DNA form, the CDR3 reads TGTGCCAGCAGCGCCGAACAGGGGAACACTGAAGCTTTCTTT. The full variable domain, completed using reference TRBV9 and TRBJ1-1, is DSGVTQTPKHLITATGQRVTLRCSPRSGDLSVYWYQQSLDQGLQFLIQYYNGEERAKGNILERFSAQQFPDLHSELNLSSLELGDSALYFCASSAEQGNTEAFFGQGTRLTVV.

V gene TRBV5-6 combines with J gene TRBJ2-7, with D uncertain. V lost 1 base and J lost 3, with 8 bases in between. Germline CDR1 and CDR2: SGHDT and YYEEEE. The CDR3 is made up of 13 amino acids. CDR3 protein: CASSLFIVYEQYF. CDR3 nucleotide sequence: TGTGCCAGCAGCTTGTTTATAGTCTACGAGCAGTACTTC.

The sample holds one count of this clone. CDR3 sequence (DNA): TGCAGCGTTGTCTTCAGGGGGCGCGGGGGGATGAACACTGAAGCTTTCTTT. Its translation: CSVVFRGRGGMNTEAFF. V is TRBV29-1 and J is TRBJ1-1, with 8 bases matching TRBD1. Per the germline V gene, CDR1 is SQVTM and CDR2 is ANQGSEA. Trimming took 4 bases from V and 0 from J; bases not matched to a gene: 13. CDR3 length: 17 residues.

The V call is TRBV5-4, the J call TRBJ2-1, with D maybe TRBD2 (5 bases). The CDR3 totals 16 residues. V shed 3 bases and J shed 0 bases, with 13 bases lying between them. Germline values: CDR1 SGHNT, CDR2 YYREEE (reference sequence). The CDR3 coding sequence is TGTGCCAGCAGCTCCGCCGGGGTCGGCTCCTACAATGAGCAGTTCTTC. This translates into CASSSAGVGSYNEQFF.

V is TRBV29-1 and J is TRBJ2-1, with no clear D. The CDR3 length is 13 residues. Germline V lookup: CDR1 SQVTM, CDR2 ANQGSEA. The V end lost 2 bases, the J end lost 4 bases, and 9 bases lay between the germline ends. The CDR3, as DNA: TGCAGCGTTGAACTACCGAGATACAATGAGCAGTTCTTC. Its protein is CSVELPRYNEQFF.

V gene TRBV19 combines with J gene TRBJ2-6, with D unclear. The V end lost 3 bases, the J end lost 1 base, and 10 bases lay between the germline ends. The CDR3 has 16 amino acids. The germline V gene encodes CDR1 LNHDA and CDR2 SQIVND (reference sequence). CDR3 DNA sequence: TGTGCCAGTAGTATGGGTGGCCTGTCTGGGGCCAACGTCCTGACTTTC. It yields the protein CASSMGGLSGANVLTF.

The chain has TRBV5-1 and TRBJ2-7; D is perhaps TRBD2 (6 bases). Germline V gives CDR1 SGHRS, CDR2 YFSETQ. This CDR3 has 13 amino acids. Trimming cost V 2 bases and J 3 bases, with 9 bases left between them. The CDR3: CASSLGGVYEQYF. The DNA for the CDR3 is TGCGCCAGCAGCTTAGGCGGGGTCTACGAGCAGTACTTC.